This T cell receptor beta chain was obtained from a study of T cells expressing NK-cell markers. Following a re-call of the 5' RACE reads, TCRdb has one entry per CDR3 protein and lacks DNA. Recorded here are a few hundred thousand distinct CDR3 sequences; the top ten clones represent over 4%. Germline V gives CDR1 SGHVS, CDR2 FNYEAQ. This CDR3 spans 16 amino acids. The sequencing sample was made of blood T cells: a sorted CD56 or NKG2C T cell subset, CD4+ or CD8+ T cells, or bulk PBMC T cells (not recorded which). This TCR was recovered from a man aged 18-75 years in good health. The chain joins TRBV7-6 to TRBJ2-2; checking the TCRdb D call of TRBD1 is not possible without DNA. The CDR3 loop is CASSLGGGQGRGELFF.